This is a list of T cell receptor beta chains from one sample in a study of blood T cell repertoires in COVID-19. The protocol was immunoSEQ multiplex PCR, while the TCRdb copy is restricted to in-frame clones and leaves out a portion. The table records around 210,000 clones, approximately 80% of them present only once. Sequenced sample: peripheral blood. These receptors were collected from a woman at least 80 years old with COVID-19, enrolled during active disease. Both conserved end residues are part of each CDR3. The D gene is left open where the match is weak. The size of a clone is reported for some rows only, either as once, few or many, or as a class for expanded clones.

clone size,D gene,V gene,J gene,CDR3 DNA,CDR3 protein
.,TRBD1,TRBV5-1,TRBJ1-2,TGCGCCAGCAGCACCCCAGGACAGGTTGGTCACTATGGCTACACCTTC,CASSTPGQVGHYGYTF
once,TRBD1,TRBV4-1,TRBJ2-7,TGCGCCAGCAGCCAACAACACCGGGACAGGGATGCCTACGAGCAGTACTTC,CASSQQHRDRDAYEQYF
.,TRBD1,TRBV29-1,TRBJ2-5,TGCAGCGTTGGCCGACAGGGAGAGACCCAGTACTTC,CSVGRQGETQYF
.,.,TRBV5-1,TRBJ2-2,TGCGCCAGCAGGTCTTCCGGGACAACTGGGGAGCTGTTTTTT,CASRSSGTTGELFF
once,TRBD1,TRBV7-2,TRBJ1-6,TGTGCCACCTCAGGACAGGCAGGTTCACCCCTCCACTTT,CATSGQAGSPLHF
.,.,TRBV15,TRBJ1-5,TGTGCCACCTCGGACATACTTGGACCCCAGCATTTT,CATSDILGPQHF
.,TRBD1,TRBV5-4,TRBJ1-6,TGTGCCAGCAGCTCGCCGACAGGGGCTGGACCCCTCCACTTT,CASSSPTGAGPLHF
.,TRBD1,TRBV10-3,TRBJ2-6,TGTGCCATCAGTGGGACAGGGGAGTCTGGGGCCAACGTCCTGACTTTC,CAISGTGESGANVLTF
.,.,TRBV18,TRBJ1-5,TGTGCCAGCTCACCTACAGGGACGGTGGAGCCCCAGCATTTT,CASSPTGTVEPQHF
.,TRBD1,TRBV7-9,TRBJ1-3,TGTGCCAGCAGCGAGGACAGGGGTGGAAACACCATATATTTT,CASSEDRGGNTIYF
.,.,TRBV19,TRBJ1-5,TGTGCCAGTAGTCAGATGACGGGGAATCAGGCCCAGCATTTT,CASSQMTGNQAQHF
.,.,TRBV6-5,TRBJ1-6,TGTGCCAGCAGTTCGATTGGGGGCCTTCAGTCACCCCTCCACTTT,CASSSIGGLQSPLHF
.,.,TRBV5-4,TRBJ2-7,TGTGCCAGCAGCTTGGGTGGGGCAGGGGGGCGAGGTTCCGAGCAGTACTTC,CASSLGGAGGRGSEQYF
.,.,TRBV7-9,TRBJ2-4,TGTGCCAGCAGCTTAGCGCTTCCCCGGGGGGCCAAAAACATTCAGTACTTC,CASSLALPRGAKNIQYF
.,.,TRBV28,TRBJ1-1,TGTGCCAGCCAGGTGTACACTGAAGCTTTCTTT,CASQVYTEAFF
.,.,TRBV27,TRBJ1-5,TGTGCCAGCAGCCCAGGGATCAGCAATCAGCCCCAGCATTTT,CASSPGISNQPQHF
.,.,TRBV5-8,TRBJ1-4,TGTGCCAGCCGAGGGAGGGCCTTTGAAAAACTGTTTTTT,CASRGRAFEKLFF
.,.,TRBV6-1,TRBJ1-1,TGTGCCAGCAGTGAATGGACTGACGAAGCTTTCTTT,CASSEWTDEAFF
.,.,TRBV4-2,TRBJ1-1,TGTGCCAGCAGCCAATTACACGGGGGCACTGAAGCTTTCTTT,CASSQLHGGTEAFF
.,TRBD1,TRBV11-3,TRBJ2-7,TGTGCCAGCAGCCGATCGGGACAGGGGTCTCGCGAGCAGTACTTC,CASSRSGQGSREQYF